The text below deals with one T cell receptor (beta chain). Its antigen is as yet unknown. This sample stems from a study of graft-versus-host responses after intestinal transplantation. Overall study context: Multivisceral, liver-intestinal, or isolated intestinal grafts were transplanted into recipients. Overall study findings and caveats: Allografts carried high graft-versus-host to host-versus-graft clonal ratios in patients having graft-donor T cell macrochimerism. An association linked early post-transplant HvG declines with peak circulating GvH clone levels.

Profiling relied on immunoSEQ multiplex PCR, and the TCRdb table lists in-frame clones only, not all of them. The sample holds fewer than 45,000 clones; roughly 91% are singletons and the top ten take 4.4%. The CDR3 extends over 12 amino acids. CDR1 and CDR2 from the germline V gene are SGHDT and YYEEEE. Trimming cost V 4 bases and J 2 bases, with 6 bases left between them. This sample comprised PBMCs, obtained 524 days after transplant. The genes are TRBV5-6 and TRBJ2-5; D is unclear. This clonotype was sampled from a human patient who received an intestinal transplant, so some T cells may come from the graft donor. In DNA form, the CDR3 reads TGTGCCAGCAGCCGAGGTCAAGAGACCCAGTACTTC. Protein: CASSRGQETQYF.